This T cell receptor beta chain is from a study of blood T cell repertoires in COVID-19. Study in general: The cDNA or gDNA used as material had been derived from T cells, B-cell-depleted T cells, or PBMCs.

As processed by the authors: Amplifying reference gene primers gave estimates of nucleated cell counts. The repertoire was sequenced with immunoSEQ multiplex PCR; TCRdb's copy has only in-frame clones and lacks some. V, J and clone size are taken as reported in that table, and D and trimming were inferred from the DNA itself. The sample shows roughly 300,000 clones, around 83% of them seen only once. The source is a woman aged 45-65 years with acute or convalescent COVID-19. Sequencing was performed on peripheral blood.

The CDR3 sequence: CASSGTSGLSSYEQYF. CDR3 DNA sequence: TGTGCCAGCAGCGGGACTAGCGGGCTTAGCTCCTACGAGCAGTACTTC. The V and J genes are TRBV5-4 and TRBJ2-7; 12 bases agree with TRBD2. V shed 4 bases and J 0 bases; nucleotides not matched to a gene: 5. CDR1 is SGHNT and CDR2 is YYREEE in the germline V gene (reference sequence). The CDR3 contains 16 residues.